The 8 T cell receptor beta chains reported below all come from one sample, sequenced in a study of T cell repertoires in cytomegalovirus infection. TCRdb analysed the reads with MiXCR anew, one entry per CDR3 protein. The sample has hundreds of thousands of distinct CDR3 sequences, around 30% seen once. No antigen has been assigned to these receptors. The source was cultured CD8+ T cells from PBMCs, collected from culture after CMV antigen stimulation. The receptors shown here come from a human donor in good health (CMV status not recorded). Some clones in this sample may be carry-over from other donors' samples.

This clonotype showed up just a few times. This chain links TRBV19 with TRBJ2-5; 10 positions agree with TRBD2. The ends lost 11 bases at V and 4 bases at J; junction bases unmatched: 16. CDR1 is LNHDA and CDR2 is SQIVND in the germline V gene (reference sequence). This CDR3 has 16 amino acids. In nucleotides, the CDR3 is TGTGCCGCCAGCCTCCTAGCGGGAGCCCCTCTAGAGACCCAGTACTTC. It yields the protein CAASLLAGAPLETQYF.

This clonotype was detected only a few times. The chain links TRBV29-1 to TRBJ2-7; D is possibly TRBD1 or TRBD2 (7 bases each). Trimming stripped 8 bases from V and 5 bases from J, with 25 bases between. The CDR3 length is 15 residues. CDR1 and CDR2 from the germline V gene are SQVTM and ANQGSEA. The CDR3 spells CSSDGGNGGGHEQYF. CDR3 nucleotides: TGCAGCTCGGACGGGGGGAACGGAGGGGGCCACGAGCAGTACTTC.

Many counts were recorded for this clonotype. A read error may produce the germline difference seen at one junction end. V gene TRBV5-1 combines with J gene TRBJ2-2; unclear D gene. The CDR3 extends over 12 amino acids. The V gene's germline CDR1 is SGHRS and CDR2 YFSETQ. The CDR3 region is CASSWNTGELFF. In DNA form, the CDR3 reads TGTGCCAGCAGCTGGAACACCGGGGAGCTGTTTTTT.

The gene calls are TRBV2 and TRBJ1-2; D gene uncertain. Germline assignment: CDR1 SNHLY and CDR2 FYNNEI. V was cut by 6 bases and J by 10 bases, with 12 bases left in between. The CDR3 covers 11 residues. For the CDR3, the DNA is TGTGCCAGCAGGGGCCCTCGTATCTACACCTTC. This translates into CASRGPRIYTF. The complete variable domain, with remaining parts taken from reference TRBV2 and TRBJ1-2, reads EPEVTQTPSHQVTQMGQEVILRCVPISNHLYFYWYRQILGQKVEFLVSFYNNEISEKSEIFDDQFSVERPDGSNFTLKIRSTKLEDSAMYFCASRGPRIYTFGSGTRLTVV.

V usage is TRBV27 and J usage is TRBJ2-7, with 12 bases matching TRBD2. In germline, CDR1 is MNHEY, CDR2 SMNVEV (reference sequence). V shed 10 bases, J shed 0 bases, and the junction held 7 bases outside the gene matches. The CDR3 sequence is 15 residues long. CDR3 in amino acids: CANGLAGPSSYEQYV. The CDR3 DNA reads TGTGCCAACGGACTAGCGGGGCCTAGCTCCTACGAGCAGTACGTC.

This clonotype was picked up a small number of times. J is TRBJ1-5 and V is TRBV27; D ambiguous. Germline V lookup: CDR1 MNHEY, CDR2 SMNVEV (reference sequence). Trimming removed 8 bases at V and 0 bases at J, with 14 bases between. The CDR3 loop spans 15 amino acids. The DNA for the CDR3 is TGTGCCAGCGGGCCCGTAGACTATAGCAATCAGCCCCAGCATTTT. Its protein product is CASGPVDYSNQPQHF.

V is TRBV27 and J is TRBJ2-1; 7 bases agree with TRBD2. Germline CDR1 and CDR2: MNHEY and SMNVEV (reference sequence). J lost 4 bases, V lost 5 bases, and 11 bases had no gene match. This CDR3 is built from 16 residues. The CDR3 here is CASSLSSGDRYNEQFF. For the CDR3, the DNA is TGTGCCAGCAGTCTCTCCAGCGGGGACCGTTACAATGAGCAGTTCTTC.

This clonotype was seen a few times. The V and J genes are TRBV29-1 and TRBJ2-6, with 10 nucleotides matching TRBD1. V lost 6 bases to trimming and J lost 3 bases; unmatched junction nucleotides: 8. CDR3 size: 16 residues. CDR1 is SQVTM and CDR2 is ANQGSEA in the germline V gene. This CDR3 is CSVGDRGEDGANVLTF. The CDR3 bases are TGCAGCGTGGGGGACAGGGGTGAGGATGGGGCCAACGTCCTGACTTTC.